The 10 T cell receptor beta chains below all came from one sample that was sequenced in a study of T-cell memory formation after mild COVID-19. TCRdb recomputed calls from the 5' RACE reads with MiXCR, one row per CDR3 protein. The sample records tens of thousands of distinct CDR3 sequences, about 15% being singletons. The sequencing input was PBMCs or a T cell subset sorted from them (not recorded which). These receptors were taken from a man between 18 and 35 years old who had mild COVID-19 (a few samples of this study predate the infection). Cell type and time point are not known.

This clonotype was observed at least ten times. The J gene is TRBJ2-2, the V gene TRBV6-5; D is possibly TRBD2 (7 bases). Germline V CDR1 and CDR2: MNHEY, SVGAGI. V was shortened by 6 bases and J by 1 base, with 15 bases between the two germline ends. The CDR3 has 16 amino acids. The CDR3 sequence is CASRSIGGRNTGELFF. DNA for the CDR3: TGTGCCAGCAGAAGTATCGGGGGGCGGAACACCGGGGAGCTGTTTTTT.

In this sample, this clonotype turned up a few times. This sequence joins TRBV27 and TRBJ1-5, with D possibly TRBD1 on 5 matching bases. This CDR3 is built from 13 residues. The V and J ends lost 6 bases and 7 bases respectively, with 13 bases between them. Germline V lookup: CDR1 MNHEY, CDR2 SMNVEV (reference sequence). The CDR3 protein is CASSWGFRQPQHF. The CDR3 coding sequence is TGTGCCAGCAGCTGGGGGTTCAGGCAGCCCCAGCATTTT.

This clonotype was counted a few times. J is TRBJ2-3 and V is TRBV7-6; 16 nucleotides line up with TRBD2. Germline trimming cut 1 base from V and 4 bases from J; bases unmatched to any gene: 8. Germline V CDR1 and CDR2: SGHVS, FNYEAQ. The CDR3 runs 19 residues. The CDR3 here is CASSLGPGLAGGPSDTQYF. The CDR3 DNA follows: TGTGCCAGCAGCTTAGGCCCGGGACTAGCGGGGGGGCCGTCAGATACGCAGTATTTT.

Only a few counts were recorded for this clonotype. The gene calls are TRBV7-9 and TRBJ1-2; D possibly corresponds to TRBD1 (5 bases). Trimming stripped 3 bases from V and 6 bases from J, with 20 bases between. The CDR3 contains 16 residues. From germline, CDR1 is SEHNR and CDR2 FQNEAQ (reference sequence). The DNA of the CDR3 is TGTGCCAGCAGCTTTACTTCCGGACACTCGGAAGATGGCTACACCTTC. Its protein product is CASSFTSGHSEDGYTF.

This clonotype has just a few counts. The chain links TRBV3-1 to TRBJ2-1; 8 positions match TRBD2. The V gene end was trimmed by 0 bases and the J gene end by 4 bases; junction bases not matched to a gene: 20. The CDR3 covers 21 residues. CDR1 is LGHDT, CDR2 YNNKEL, per germline (reference sequence). CDR3 in DNA: TGTGCCAGCAGCCAAGAAGGTCCAAGACATCGTTCGATAGCGGGGTACAATGAGCAGTTCTTC. Protein product: CASSQEGPRHRSIAGYNEQFF.

The CDR3, as DNA: TGTGCCAGCTGCTCCTCCGGGACTAGCGGTGGTTGGACCTACGAGCAGTACGTC. Encoded protein: CASCSSGTSGGWTYEQYV. V usage is TRBV12-3 or TRBV12-4 and J usage is TRBJ2-7, with 11 bases lining up with TRBD2. With 8 bases clipped from V and 2 bases from J, the junction kept 17 bases outside the gene matches. The CDR3 sequence is 18 residues long.

The chain recombines TRBV4-3 with TRBJ1-1; TRBD1 agrees at 8 bases. Germline trimming cut 1 base from V and 4 bases from J; bases unmatched to any gene: 8. The CDR3 is 16 amino acids. Germline CDR1 reads LGHNA; CDR2 reads YSLEER. The CDR3 DNA reads TGCGCCAGCAGCCAAGGGACAGGGTCCATCGGCACTGAAGCTTTCTTT. Encoded protein: CASSQGTGSIGTEAFF.

The V call is TRBV19, the J call TRBJ2-1; D remains unclear. Trimming removed 9 bases at V and 0 bases at J, with 15 bases between. This CDR3 is 15 amino acids long. The germline gives CDR1 LNHDA, CDR2 SQIVND (reference sequence). In DNA, the CDR3 is TGTGCCAGCAAAATTGTCTCGAGCTCCTACAATGAGCAGTTCTTC. This codes for CASKIVSSSYNEQFF.

This clonotype showed up many times. The chain combines TRBV21-1 with TRBJ2-2; the tabulated D call, TRBD2, remains unverified against the DNA. TRBV21-1 is given as a pseudogene. The CDR3 runs 16 residues. CDR3: CASSKALAGNTGELFF. The CDR3 DNA sequence: TGTGCCAGCAGCAAAGCGCTAGCGGGGAACACCGGGGAGCTGTTTTTT.

This clonotype has just a few counts. J is TRBJ1-2 and V is TRBV29-1, with D maybe TRBD1 (5 bases). Trimming left V 1 base short and J 5 bases short, with 14 bases between. CDR1 is SQVTM, CDR2 ANQGSEA, per germline. This CDR3 is built from 14 residues. The CDR3: CSVEVFGQGYGYTF. Here the CDR3 DNA reads TGCAGCGTTGAAGTCTTTGGGCAGGGATATGGCTACACCTTC. The entire variable domain, with the rest obtained from reference TRBV29-1 and TRBJ1-2, is as follows: SAVISQKPSRDICQRGTSLTIQCQVDSQVTMMFWYRQQPGQSLTLIATANQGSEATYESGFVIDKFPISRPNLTFSTLTVSNMSPEDSSIYLCSVEVFGQGYGYTFGSGTRLTVV.